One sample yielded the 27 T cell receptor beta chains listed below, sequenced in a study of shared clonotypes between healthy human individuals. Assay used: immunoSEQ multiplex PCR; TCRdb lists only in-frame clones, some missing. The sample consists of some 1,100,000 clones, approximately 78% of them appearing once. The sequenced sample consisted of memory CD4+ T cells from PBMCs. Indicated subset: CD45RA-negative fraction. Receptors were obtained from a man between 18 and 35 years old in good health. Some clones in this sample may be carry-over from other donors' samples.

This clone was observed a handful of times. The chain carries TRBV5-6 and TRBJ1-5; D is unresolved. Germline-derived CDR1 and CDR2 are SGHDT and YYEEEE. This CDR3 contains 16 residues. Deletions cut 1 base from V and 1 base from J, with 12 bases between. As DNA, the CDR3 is TGTGCCAGCAGCTTGTCGCTGGACCCCAGCAATCAGCCCCAGCATTTT. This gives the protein CASSLSLDPSNQPQHF.

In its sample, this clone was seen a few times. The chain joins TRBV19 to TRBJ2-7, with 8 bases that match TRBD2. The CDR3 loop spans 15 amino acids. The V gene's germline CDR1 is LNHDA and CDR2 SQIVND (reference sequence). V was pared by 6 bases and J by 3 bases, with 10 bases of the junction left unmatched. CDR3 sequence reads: CASSYQGLDGYEQYF. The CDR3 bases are TGTGCCAGTAGCTACCAGGGACTAGATGGCTACGAGCAGTACTTC.

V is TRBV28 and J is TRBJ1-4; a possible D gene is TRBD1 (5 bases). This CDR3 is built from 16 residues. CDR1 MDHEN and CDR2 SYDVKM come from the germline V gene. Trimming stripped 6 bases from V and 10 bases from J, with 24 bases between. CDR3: CASSSADGTGVGKLFF. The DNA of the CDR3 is TGTGCCAGCAGCTCAGCCGATGGGACGGGGGTAGGAAAACTGTTTTTT.

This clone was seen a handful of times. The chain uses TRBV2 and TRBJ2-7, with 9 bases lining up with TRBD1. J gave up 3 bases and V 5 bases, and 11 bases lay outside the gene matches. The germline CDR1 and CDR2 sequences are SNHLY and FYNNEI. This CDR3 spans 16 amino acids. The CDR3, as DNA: TGTGCCAGCAGTAGACTAGGGACAGGGCAATTCTACGAGCAGTACTTC. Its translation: CASSRLGTGQFYEQYF.

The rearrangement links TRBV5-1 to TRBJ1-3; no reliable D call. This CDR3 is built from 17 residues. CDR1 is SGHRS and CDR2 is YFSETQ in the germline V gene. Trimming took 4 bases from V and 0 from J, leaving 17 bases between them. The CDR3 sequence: CASSPQGPSSSGNTIYF. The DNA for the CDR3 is TGCGCCAGCAGCCCCCAAGGGCCGTCGAGCTCTGGAAACACCATATATTTT.

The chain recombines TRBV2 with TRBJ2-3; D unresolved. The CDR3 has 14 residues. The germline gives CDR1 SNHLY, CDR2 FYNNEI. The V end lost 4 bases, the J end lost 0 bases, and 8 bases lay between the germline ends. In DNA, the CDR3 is TGTGCCAGCAGTGGGCAGACGAGCACAGATACGCAGTATTTT. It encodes CASSGQTSTDTQYF.

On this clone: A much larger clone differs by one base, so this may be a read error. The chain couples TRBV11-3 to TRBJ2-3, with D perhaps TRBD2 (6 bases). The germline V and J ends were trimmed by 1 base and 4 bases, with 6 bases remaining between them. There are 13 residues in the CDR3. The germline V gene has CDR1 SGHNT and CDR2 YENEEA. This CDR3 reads CASSLGEADTQYF. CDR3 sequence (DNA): TGTGCCAGCAGCTTAGGGGAGGCAGATACGCAGTATTTT.

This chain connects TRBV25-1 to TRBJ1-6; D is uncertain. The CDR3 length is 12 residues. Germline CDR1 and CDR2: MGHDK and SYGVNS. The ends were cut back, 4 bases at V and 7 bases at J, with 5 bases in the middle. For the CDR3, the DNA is TGTGCCAGCAGTGTCCAAAATTCACCCCTCCACTTT. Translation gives CASSVQNSPLHF.

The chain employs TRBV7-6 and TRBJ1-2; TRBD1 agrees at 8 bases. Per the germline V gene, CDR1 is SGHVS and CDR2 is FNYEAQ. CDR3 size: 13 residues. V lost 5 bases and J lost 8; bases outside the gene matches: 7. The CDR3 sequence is CASSLGQGRGYTF. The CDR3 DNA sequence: TGTGCCAGCAGCCTCGGACAGGGTCGCGGCTACACCTTC.

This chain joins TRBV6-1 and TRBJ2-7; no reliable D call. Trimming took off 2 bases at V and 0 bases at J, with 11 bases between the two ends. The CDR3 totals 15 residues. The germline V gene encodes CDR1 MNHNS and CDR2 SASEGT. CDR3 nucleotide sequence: TGTGCCAGCAGTGAAACGGCCGTTGGCTCCTACGAGCAGTACTTC. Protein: CASSETAVGSYEQYF.

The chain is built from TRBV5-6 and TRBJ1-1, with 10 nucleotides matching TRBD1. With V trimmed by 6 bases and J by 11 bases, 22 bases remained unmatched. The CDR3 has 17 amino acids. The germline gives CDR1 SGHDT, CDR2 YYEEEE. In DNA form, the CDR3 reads TGTGCCAGCACCTTAAACCGGGACAGGGGACTCATAACTCGGGCTTTCTTT. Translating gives CASTLNRDRGLITRAFF.

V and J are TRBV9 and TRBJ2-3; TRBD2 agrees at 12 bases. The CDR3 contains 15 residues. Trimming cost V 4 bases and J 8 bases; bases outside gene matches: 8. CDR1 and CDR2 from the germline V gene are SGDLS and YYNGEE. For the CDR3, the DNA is TGTGCCAGCAGCCCGAGACTAGCGGGAGTAGGTACGCAGTATTTT. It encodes CASSPRLAGVGTQYF.

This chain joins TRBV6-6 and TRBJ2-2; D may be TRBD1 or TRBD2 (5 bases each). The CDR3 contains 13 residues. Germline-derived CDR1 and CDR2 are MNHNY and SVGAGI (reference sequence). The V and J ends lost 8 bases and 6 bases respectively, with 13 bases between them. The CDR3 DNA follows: TGTGCCAGCGGGACCGGGCGGGCCGGGGAGCTGTTTTTT. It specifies CASGTGRAGELFF.

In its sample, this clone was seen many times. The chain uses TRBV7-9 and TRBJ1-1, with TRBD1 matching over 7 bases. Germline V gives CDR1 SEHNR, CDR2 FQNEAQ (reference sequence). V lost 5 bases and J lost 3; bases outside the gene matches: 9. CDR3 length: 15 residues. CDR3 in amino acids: CASSTLAGGYTEAFF. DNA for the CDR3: TGTGCCAGCAGCACTCTAGCAGGGGGGTACACTGAAGCTTTCTTT.

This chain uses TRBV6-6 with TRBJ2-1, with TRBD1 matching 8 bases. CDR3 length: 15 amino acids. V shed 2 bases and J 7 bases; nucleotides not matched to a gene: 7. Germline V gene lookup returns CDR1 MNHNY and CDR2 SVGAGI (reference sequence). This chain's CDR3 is CASSYTQGARNEQFF. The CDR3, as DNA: TGTGCCAGCAGTTACACGCAGGGGGCACGGAATGAGCAGTTCTTC.

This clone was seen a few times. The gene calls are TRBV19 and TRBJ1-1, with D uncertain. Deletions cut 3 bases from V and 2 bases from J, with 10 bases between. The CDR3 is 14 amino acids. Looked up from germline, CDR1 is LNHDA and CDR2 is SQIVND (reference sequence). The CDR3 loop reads CASSMRAENTEAFF. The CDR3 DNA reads TGTGCCAGTAGTATGAGGGCTGAAAACACTGAAGCTTTCTTT. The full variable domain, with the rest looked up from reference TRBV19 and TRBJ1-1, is DGGITQSPKYLFRKEGQNVTLSCEQNLNHDAMYWYRQDPGQGLRLIYYSQIVNDFQKGDIAEGYSVSREKKESFPLTVTSAQKNPTAFYLCASSMRAENTEAFFGQGTRLTVV.

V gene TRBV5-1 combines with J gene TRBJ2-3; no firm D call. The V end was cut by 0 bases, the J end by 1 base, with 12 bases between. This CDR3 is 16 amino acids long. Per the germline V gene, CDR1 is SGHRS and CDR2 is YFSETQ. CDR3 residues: CASSLGLPDGTDTQYF. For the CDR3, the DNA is TGCGCCAGCAGCTTGGGTCTACCAGATGGCACAGATACGCAGTATTTT.

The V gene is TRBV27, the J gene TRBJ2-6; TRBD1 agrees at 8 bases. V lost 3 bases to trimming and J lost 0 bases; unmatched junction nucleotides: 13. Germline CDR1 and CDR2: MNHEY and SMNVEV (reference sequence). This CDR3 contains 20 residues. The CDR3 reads CASSFLLDRATSSGANVLTF. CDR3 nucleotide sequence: TGTGCCAGCAGTTTCCTACTGGACAGGGCGACTAGCTCTGGGGCCAACGTCCTGACTTTC.

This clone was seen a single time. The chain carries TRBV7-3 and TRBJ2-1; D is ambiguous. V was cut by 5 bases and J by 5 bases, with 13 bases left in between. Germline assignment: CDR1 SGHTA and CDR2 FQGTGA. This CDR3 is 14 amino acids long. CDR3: CASSPEPYNNEQFF. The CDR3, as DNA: TGTGCCAGCAGCCCCGAACCTTATAACAATGAGCAGTTCTTC.

The CDR3 bases are TGTGCCAGCCTAGGGGGGGGAGCGGCCAACGAGCAGTACTTC. It specifies CASLGGGAANEQYF. V is TRBV6-1 and J is TRBJ2-7, with D possibly TRBD2 on 7 matching bases. CDR3 size: 14 residues. The germline CDR1 and CDR2 sequences are MNHNS and SASEGT. V gave up 8 bases and J gave up 5 bases, with 19 bases separating them.

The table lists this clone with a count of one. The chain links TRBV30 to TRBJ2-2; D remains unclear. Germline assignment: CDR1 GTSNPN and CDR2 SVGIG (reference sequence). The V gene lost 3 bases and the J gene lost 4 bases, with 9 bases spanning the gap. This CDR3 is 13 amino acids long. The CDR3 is CAWSTLGTGELFF. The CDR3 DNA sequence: TGTGCCTGGAGCACCCTAGGCACCGGGGAGCTGTTTTTT.

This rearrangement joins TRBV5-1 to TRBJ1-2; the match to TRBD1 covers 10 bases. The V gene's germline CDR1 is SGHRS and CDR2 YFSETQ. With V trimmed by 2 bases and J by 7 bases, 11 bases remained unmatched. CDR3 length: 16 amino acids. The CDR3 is CASSLLDRGQGLGYTF. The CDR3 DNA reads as TGCGCCAGCAGCTTACTCGACAGGGGGCAGGGTCTTGGCTACACCTTC.

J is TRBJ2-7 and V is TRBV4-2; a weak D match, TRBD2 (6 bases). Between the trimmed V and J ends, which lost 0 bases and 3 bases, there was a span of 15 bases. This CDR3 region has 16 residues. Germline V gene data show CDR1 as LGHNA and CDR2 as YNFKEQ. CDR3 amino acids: CASSQETVGSSYEQYF. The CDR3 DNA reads TGTGCCAGCAGCCAAGAGACGGTCGGGAGTAGCTACGAGCAGTACTTC.

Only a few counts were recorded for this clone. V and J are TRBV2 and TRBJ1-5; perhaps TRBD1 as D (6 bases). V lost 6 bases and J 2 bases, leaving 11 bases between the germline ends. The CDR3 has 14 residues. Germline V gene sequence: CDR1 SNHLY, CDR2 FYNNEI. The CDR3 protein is CASSGTYGNQPQHF. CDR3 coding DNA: TGTGCCAGCAGCGGGACATACGGCAATCAGCCCCAGCATTTT.

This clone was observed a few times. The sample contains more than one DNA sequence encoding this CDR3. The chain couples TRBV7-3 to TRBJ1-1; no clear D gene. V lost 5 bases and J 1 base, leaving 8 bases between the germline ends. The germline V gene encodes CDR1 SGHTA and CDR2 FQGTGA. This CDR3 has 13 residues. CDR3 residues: CASSEQENTEAFF. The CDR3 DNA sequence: TGTGCCAGCAGCGAACAAGAGAACACTGAAGCTTTCTTT.

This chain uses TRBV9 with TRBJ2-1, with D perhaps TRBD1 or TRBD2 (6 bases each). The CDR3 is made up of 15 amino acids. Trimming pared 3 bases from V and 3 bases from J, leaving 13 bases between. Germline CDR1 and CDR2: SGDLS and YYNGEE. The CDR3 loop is CASSAEGGVYNEQFF. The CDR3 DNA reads TGTGCCAGCAGCGCCGAGGGGGGAGTCTACAATGAGCAGTTCTTC.

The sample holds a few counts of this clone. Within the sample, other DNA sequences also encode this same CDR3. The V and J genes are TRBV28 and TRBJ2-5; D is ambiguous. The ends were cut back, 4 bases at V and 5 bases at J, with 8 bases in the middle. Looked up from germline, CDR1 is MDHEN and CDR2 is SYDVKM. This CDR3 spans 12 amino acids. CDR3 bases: TGTGCCAGCAGTTGGGGTCCGGAGACCCAGTACTTC. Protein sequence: CASSWGPETQYF.